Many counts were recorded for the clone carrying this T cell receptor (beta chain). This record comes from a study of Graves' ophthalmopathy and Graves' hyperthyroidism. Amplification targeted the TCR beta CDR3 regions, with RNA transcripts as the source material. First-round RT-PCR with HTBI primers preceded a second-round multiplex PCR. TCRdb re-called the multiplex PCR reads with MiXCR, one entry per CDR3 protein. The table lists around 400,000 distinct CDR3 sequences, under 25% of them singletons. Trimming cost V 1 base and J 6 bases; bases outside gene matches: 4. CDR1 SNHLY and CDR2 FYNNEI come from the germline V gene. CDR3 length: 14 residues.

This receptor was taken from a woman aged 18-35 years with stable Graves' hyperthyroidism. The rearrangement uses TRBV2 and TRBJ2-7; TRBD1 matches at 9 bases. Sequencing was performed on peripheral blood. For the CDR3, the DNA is TGTGCCAGCAGTGAAGGGGGACAGGGACTCGAGCAGTACTTC. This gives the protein CASSEGGQGLEQYF.